Below, 13 T cell receptor beta chains from the same sample are listed, as sequenced in a study of T cells in localized non-small cell lung cancer. This table comes from immunoSEQ multiplex PCR, and its TCRdb copy is limited to in-frame clones, with some not included. The sample carries roughly 1,300 clones, approximately 30% recorded once. The sample consisted of lung tumor tissue, taken before any cancer treatment. These receptor sequences come from a male donor at least 60 years old with stage II squamous cell lung carcinoma.

This clone has a handful of counts. V gene TRBV9 combines with J gene TRBJ2-7, with 7 bases aligning to TRBD1. Germline values: CDR1 SGDLS, CDR2 YYNGEE. This CDR3 is 21 amino acids long. J was trimmed by 1 base and V by 8 bases; bases with no gene match: 30. The CDR3 loop reads CARDRNRFPVSGALVSYEQYF. The CDR3, as DNA: TGTGCCAGGGACAGGAATCGATTCCCCGTCTCAGGGGCCTTAGTTTCCTACGAGCAGTACTTC. Using reference TRBV9 and TRBJ2-7 for the parts outside the CDR3, the full variable domain is DSGVTQTPKHLITATGQRVTLRCSPRSGDLSVYWYQQSLDQGLQFLIQYYNGEERAKGNILERFSAQQFPDLHSELNLSSLELGDSALYFCARDRNRFPVSGALVSYEQYFGPGTRLTVT.

The V and J genes are TRBV29-1 and TRBJ2-1; no clear D gene. Between the trimmed V and J ends, which lost 4 bases and 0 bases, there was a span of 7 bases. The length of the CDR3 is 13 residues. CDR1 is SQVTM, CDR2 ANQGSEA, per germline. The CDR3 DNA sequence: TGCAGCGTTGGGCCAGGCTCCTACAATGAGCAGTTCTTC. As protein: CSVGPGSYNEQFF.

V and J are TRBV19 and TRBJ2-3; 10 bases are a match to TRBD1. V shed 6 bases, J shed 2 bases, and the junction held 11 bases outside the gene matches. CDR1 LNHDA and CDR2 SQIVND come from the germline V gene (reference sequence). CDR3 length: 17 amino acids. The DNA of the CDR3 is TGTGCCAGTAGCCCAACCGGACAGGGGGGGTCCACAGATACGCAGTATTTT. Its translation is CASSPTGQGGSTDTQYF.

This clone was recorded a few times. The gene calls are TRBV29-1 and TRBJ1-2, with 7 bases fitting TRBD1. Germline V gives CDR1 SQVTM, CDR2 ANQGSEA. The trim removed 4 bases at V and 8 bases at J, leaving 7 bases unmatched. The CDR3 totals 12 residues. CDR3 sequence reads: CSVGQGGGGYTF. DNA for the CDR3: TGCAGCGTTGGACAGGGCGGAGGCGGCTACACCTTC.

The chain recombines TRBV6-8 with TRBJ2-3; D might be TRBD1 (6 bases). Trimming stripped 0 bases from V and 2 bases from J, with 24 bases between. CDR3 size: 20 residues. The germline V gene encodes CDR1 MNHGY and CDR2 SAAAGT. The CDR3 region is CASSYSGAGDYKKATDTQYF. For the CDR3, the DNA is TGTGCCAGCAGTTACTCGGGGGCGGGTGATTATAAGAAAGCCACAGATACGCAGTATTTT.

There are a few counts of this clone. DNA of the CDR3: TGTGCCAGCAAACTCGGGGCAGGCGACTATGGCTACACCTTC. This sequence encodes CASKLGAGDYGYTF. The chain links TRBV6-8 to TRBJ1-2, with a weak D call TRBD1 (5 bases). This CDR3 has 14 amino acids. V shed 7 bases and J shed 3 bases, with 15 bases lying between them. Germline-derived CDR1 and CDR2 are MNHGY and SAAAGT.

The V call is TRBV15, the J call TRBJ2-7; D could derive from TRBD1 or TRBD2 (5 bases each). The V gene's germline CDR1 is LNHNV and CDR2 YYDKDF (reference sequence). This CDR3 has 14 amino acids. The V end lost 0 bases, the J end lost 2 bases, and 8 bases lay between the germline ends. The CDR3 loop reads CATSRDRGAYEQYF. CDR3 DNA: TGTGCCACCAGCAGAGACCGGGGCGCCTACGAGCAGTACTTC.

This clone was observed a few times. The rearrangement joins TRBV10-3 to TRBJ1-2, with D unresolved. V lost 10 bases and J 2 bases, leaving 11 bases between the germline ends. Germline V gene lookup returns CDR1 ENHRY and CDR2 SYGVKD. The CDR3 runs to 12 residues. In DNA, the CDR3 is TGTGCCAGCGGGTTCAACAACTATGGCTACACCTTC. Translation gives CASGFNNYGYTF.

The chain is built from TRBV6-8 and TRBJ2-1, with 7 nucleotides matching TRBD2. Trimming at V came to 4 bases and at J to 6 bases, leaving 9 bases not matched to a gene. CDR1 and CDR2 from the germline V gene are MNHGY and SAAAGT. This CDR3 contains 15 residues. CDR3 residues: CASSLGGRGGNEQFF. Written as DNA, the CDR3 is TGTGCCAGCAGTTTGGGGGGGAGGGGTGGCAATGAGCAGTTCTTC.

This clone appeared a single time. The chain links TRBV29-1 to TRBJ1-6; possibly TRBD1 for D (6 bases). This CDR3 region has 14 residues. Germline V gene lookup returns CDR1 SQVTM and CDR2 ANQGSEA. V was trimmed by 7 bases and J by 5 bases, leaving 15 bases between them. The CDR3 DNA reads TGCAGCGCGCAACAGGGTGGAGATAATTCACCCCTCCACTTT. It is translated as CSAQQGGDNSPLHF.

This clone rates as medium-sized. CDR3 in DNA: TGCGCCAGCAGCCAAGAGGGGACAGGGCTCGGTTCACCCCTCCACTTT. Protein product: CASSQEGTGLGSPLHF. The chain carries TRBV4-1 and TRBJ1-6; 9 bases line up with TRBD1. V shed 0 bases, J shed 9 bases, and the junction held 6 bases outside the gene matches. CDR1 is MGHRA, CDR2 YSYEKL, per germline. The CDR3 runs 16 residues.

By its share, this clone is large. This chain joins TRBV11-3 and TRBJ2-5; TRBD1 is a possible D gene (5 bases). Germline-derived CDR1 and CDR2 are SGHNT and YENEEA. The length of the CDR3 is 14 residues. Trimming stripped 3 bases from V and 4 bases from J, with 12 bases between. The CDR3 DNA is TGTGCCAGCAGCTTGAATACAGGTGGAGAGACCCAGTACTTC. Its translation: CASSLNTGGETQYF.

This clone was picked up a small number of times. The chain recombines TRBV11-3 with TRBJ2-3; weak D call: TRBD2 (6 bases). Trimming took off 8 bases at V and 3 bases at J, with 15 bases between the two ends. The CDR3 is made up of 14 amino acids. The germline V gene has CDR1 SGHNT and CDR2 YENEEA. DNA for the CDR3: TGTGCCAGCTCCGGGGGTAGAATGACAGATACGCAGTATTTT. This gives the protein CASSGGRMTDTQYF.